The 12 T cell receptor beta chains below all came from one sample that was sequenced in a study of CD8 T cells in ankylosing spondylitis. Their cognate antigens are unknown. Study observations and caveats: Among TCR beta sequences, a motif of under ten highly homologous variants appeared characteristic of ankylosing spondylitis blood.

A single record per CDR3 protein comes from TCRdb applying MiXCR to the 5' RACE reads. The data show over 200,000 distinct CDR3 sequences, 18% seen once. Sequencing was carried out using blood, either unsorted or a sorted T cell fraction (not recorded which). The receptors derive from a male donor with ankylosing spondylitis.

This chain uses TRBV12-3 or TRBV12-4 with TRBJ2-2, with D hard to call. The CDR3 covers 16 residues. Trimming removed 7 bases from V and 0 bases from J, with 15 bases in between. CDR3 bases: TGTGCCAGCACCCTCGTCGACACAACGAACACCGGGGAGCTGTTTTTT. It yields the protein CASTLVDTTNTGELFF.

In its sample, this clonotype was seen a few times. V gene TRBV12-3 or TRBV12-4 combines with J gene TRBJ1-2; 8 nucleotides agree with TRBD1. V was clipped by 6 bases and J by 0 bases; unmatched bases: 9. The CDR3 loop spans 16 amino acids. The CDR3 nucleotides are TGTGCCAGCAGCCCTGACAGGGGATCTCCTAACTATGGCTACACCTTC. It yields the protein CASSPDRGSPNYGYTF.

The chain carries TRBV6-5 and TRBJ2-5; D remains ambiguous. CDR1 and CDR2 from the germline V gene are MNHEY and SVGAGI. The V gene lost 8 bases and the J gene lost 3 bases, with 10 bases spanning the gap. There are 12 residues in the CDR3. CDR3 nucleotides: TGTGCCAGCGAAGGGCCGAAAGAGACCCAGTACTTC. This sequence encodes CASEGPKETQYF.

This chain connects TRBV7-8 to TRBJ1-1, with D unresolved. The germline V gene has CDR1 SGHVS and CDR2 FQNEAQ. V shed 1 base and J shed 6 bases, with 9 bases lying between them. The CDR3 sequence is 13 residues long. The CDR3 DNA is TGTGCCAGCAGCTTAGGATGGGGTTCTGAAGCTTTCTTT. As protein: CASSLGWGSEAFF.

The chain has TRBV7-9 and TRBJ2-7, with TRBD1 identical over 9 bases. CDR3 size: 15 residues. Unmatched junction bases numbered 6, after V lost 4 bases and J lost 2 bases. CDR1 SEHNR and CDR2 FQNEAQ come from the germline V gene (reference sequence). The CDR3 region is CASSSRDRATYEQYF. The CDR3 nucleotides are TGTGCCAGCAGCTCACGGGACAGGGCCACCTACGAGCAGTACTTC.

The chain has TRBV7-9 and TRBJ1-2; D uncertain. Germline values: CDR1 SEHNR, CDR2 FQNEAQ (reference sequence). V was clipped by 6 bases and J by 5 bases, with 19 bases between them. The CDR3 runs to 15 residues. CDR3 sequence: CASSGPAPLRYGYTF. CDR3 nucleotides: TGTGCCAGCAGTGGGCCTGCACCGTTACGATATGGCTACACCTTC.

This clonotype came up a few times. V usage is TRBV15 and J usage is TRBJ1-1, with a tentative D call TRBD1 (5 bases). The length of the CDR3 is 14 residues. Trimming took 5 bases from V and 0 from J, leaving 10 bases between them. Germline CDR1 is LNHNV and CDR2 is YYDKDF (reference sequence). This CDR3 reads CATSWGSVNTEAFF. The DNA of the CDR3 is TGTGCCACCAGCTGGGGGTCGGTGAACACTGAAGCTTTCTTT. Full variable domain (rest looked up from reference TRBV15 and TRBJ1-1): DAMVIQNPRYQVTQFGKPVTLSCSQTLNHNVMYWYQQKSSQAPKLLFHYYDKDFNNEADTPDNFQSRRPNTSFCFLDIRSPGLGDTAMYLCATSWGSVNTEAFFGQGTRLTVV.

There are a few counts of this clonotype. The genes are TRBV29-1 and TRBJ2-3; D gene ambiguous. V was clipped by 0 bases and J by 4 bases, with 5 bases between them. The CDR3 has 12 amino acids. CDR1 and CDR2 (germline): SQVTM, ANQGSEA. CDR3 in amino acids: CSVEEYADTQYF. CDR3 in DNA: TGCAGCGTTGAAGAATATGCAGATACGCAGTATTTT.

The chain is built from TRBV5-1 and TRBJ1-1; TRBD1 agrees at 7 bases. J lost 7 bases, V lost 4 bases, and 10 bases had no gene match. The CDR3 contains 14 residues. Germline V gives CDR1 SGHRS, CDR2 YFSETQ. The CDR3 DNA follows: TGCGCCAGCAGCACTATGGGACAGCCTGATGAAGCTTTCTTT. It yields the protein CASSTMGQPDEAFF.

This clonotype was detected a few times. V usage is TRBV5-5 and J usage is TRBJ2-7, with TRBD2 matching 8 bases. Germline V gene data show CDR1 as SGHKS and CDR2 as YYEKEE (reference sequence). The CDR3 consists of 15 residues. The V segment lost 0 bases and the J segment 3 bases; nucleotides outside the gene matches: 5. The CDR3 nucleotides read TGTGCCAGCAGCTTGGTGGGTAGCGGGAACTACGAGCAGTACTTC. This sequence encodes CASSLVGSGNYEQYF.

This chain joins TRBV11-3 and TRBJ2-1; TRBD2 matches at 11 bases. V gave up 4 bases and J gave up 5 bases; unmatched junction bases: 7. Germline assignment: CDR1 SGHNT and CDR2 YENEEA. CDR3 length equals 16 residues. The CDR3 DNA sequence: TGTGCCAGCAGCTCGCGACTAGCGGGGACTAACAATGAGCAGTTCTTC. Translation: CASSSRLAGTNNEQFF. The entire variable domain, with the rest obtained from reference TRBV11-3 and TRBJ2-1, is as follows: EAGVVQSPRYKIIEKKQPVAFWCNPISGHNTLYWYLQNLGQGPELLIRYENEEAVDDSQLPKDRFSAERLKGVDSTLKIQPAELGDSAVYLCASSSRLAGTNNEQFFGPGTRLTVL.

This clonotype was counted between two and nine times. The chain combines TRBV20-1 with TRBJ1-3; D may be TRBD1 (6 bases). CDR1 is DFQATT, CDR2 SNEGSKA, per germline (reference sequence). The V end lost 0 bases, the J end lost 8 bases, and 20 bases lay between the germline ends. The CDR3 has 16 amino acids. The CDR3 protein is CSARDFERSGQYTIYF. CDR3 coding DNA: TGCAGTGCTAGAGATTTCGAGCGAAGCGGACAGTACACCATATATTTT.